This T cell receptor beta chain was sequenced in a study of CD8 T cells in Susac syndrome. Reverse transcription used about 0.5 to 1 ug RNA and random hexamers. TCRdb called the immunoSEQ multiplex PCR reads again in MiXCR, with one record for every CDR3 protein. The repertoire holds tens of thousands of distinct CDR3 sequences, with 85% to 95% as singletons. This clonotype was picked up one time. What it recognizes is unknown. Whole-study results and caveats: Clonal expansion was missing from Susac syndrome CD4+ T cell repertoires.

This clonotype was obtained from a human donor with Susac syndrome. Sequencing used CD4+ T cells from PBMCs.

The CDR3 loop reads CASSRTRTTSTDTQYF. In nucleotides, the CDR3 is TGTGCCAGCAGCCGGACTAGGACAACTAGCACAGATACGCAGTATTTT. The chain joins TRBV3-1 to TRBJ2-3; 7 nucleotides agree with TRBD2. V shed 4 bases and J 0 bases; nucleotides not matched to a gene: 7. Germline loops: CDR1 LGHDT, CDR2 YNNKEL (reference sequence). The CDR3 loop spans 16 amino acids.